The next 11 T cell receptor beta chains were all read from a single sample in a study of cytomegalovirus exposure and HLA in healthy donors. In the PCR, 60 Vbeta and 13 Jbeta primers were used. Repertoires were generated with immunoSEQ multiplex PCR, while TCRdb's copy carries only in-frame clones and drops some. The table includes about 240,000 clones, approximately 80% detected once. Sequenced sample: PBMCs. The receptors here all came from a woman aged 55-75 years in good health and CMV-seropositive.

The rearrangement joins TRBV5-4 to TRBJ1-1; no clear D. Trimming pared 0 bases from V and 8 bases from J, leaving 11 bases between. Germline-derived CDR1 and CDR2 are SGHNT and YYREEE (reference sequence). CDR3 length: 13 amino acids. CDR3 in amino acids: CASSLADIGEAFF. The CDR3 region has the DNA TGTGCCAGCAGCTTGGCCGACATTGGGGAAGCTTTCTTT. The full variable domain, its missing parts supplied by reference TRBV5-4 and TRBJ1-1, is ETGVTQSPTHLIKTRGQQVTLRCSSQSGHNTVSWYQQALGQGPQFIFQYYREEENGRGNFPPRFSGLQFPNYSSELNVNALELDDSALYLCASSLADIGEAFFGQGTRLTVV.

The rearrangement uses TRBV6-1 and TRBJ1-1; 7 bases line up with TRBD1. The CDR3 runs to 14 residues. Unmatched junction bases numbered 10, after V lost 7 bases and J lost 5 bases. The germline V gene encodes CDR1 MNHNS and CDR2 SASEGT. CDR3 protein: CASTVTGTRTEAFF. The CDR3 DNA reads as TGTGCCAGCACCGTGACAGGGACGAGGACTGAAGCTTTCTTT.

This chain joins TRBV7-2 and TRBJ2-7; 7 bases map to TRBD2. Per germline, CDR1 SGHTA and CDR2 FQGNSA. Losses at the gene ends were 1 base for V and 0 bases for J; bases not matched to a gene: 3. CDR3 size: 15 residues. The CDR3 loop reads CASSLDPGGSYEQYF. CDR3 coding DNA: TGTGCCAGCAGCTTAGATCCGGGAGGCTCCTACGAGCAGTACTTC.

The V gene is TRBV6-5, the J gene TRBJ1-1; maybe TRBD1 (6 bases). The germline CDR1 and CDR2 sequences are MNHEY and SVGAGI. The V end was cut by 2 bases, the J end by 0 bases, with 10 bases between. The CDR3 spans 15 residues. DNA for the CDR3: TGTGCCAGCAGTTACGGGGGCGCTATGAACACTGAAGCTTTCTTT. It specifies CASSYGGAMNTEAFF.

The genes are TRBV5-6 and TRBJ2-3; maybe TRBD2 (6 bases). The ends were cut back, 0 bases at V and 2 bases at J, with 13 bases in the middle. CDR1 and CDR2 from the germline V gene are SGHDT and YYEEEE. This CDR3 is 16 amino acids long. The CDR3 loop is CASSLVREYPTDTQYF. CDR3 DNA sequence: TGTGCCAGCAGCTTGGTACGGGAGTACCCCACAGATACGCAGTATTTT.

This rearrangement joins TRBV9 to TRBJ2-3, with D perhaps TRBD2 (5 bases). V dropped 0 bases and J dropped 1 base, with 15 bases sitting between them. Germline lookup yields CDR1 SGDLS and CDR2 YYNGEE. The CDR3 has 17 amino acids. The CDR3 reads CASSVEGRPYGTDTQYF. Written as DNA, the CDR3 is TGTGCCAGCAGCGTAGAAGGGAGACCTTACGGCACAGATACGCAGTATTTT.

This chain links TRBV11-1 with TRBJ2-1; a weak D match, TRBD1 (5 bases). With 5 bases removed from V and 8 bases from J, the gap between germline ends came to 10 bases. CDR1 and CDR2 from the germline V gene are SGHAT and FQDESV (reference sequence). CDR3 length: 12 amino acids. In DNA form, the CDR3 reads TGTGCCAGCAGCGCCGACAGCTATGAGCAGTTCTTC. Encoded protein: CASSADSYEQFF.

The chain is built from TRBV21-1 and TRBJ2-1; the table gives TRBD1 as D, unverified against the DNA. TRBV21-1 represents a pseudogene. The CDR3 is 15 residues long. The DNA of the CDR3 is TGTGCCAGCAGCAACAGGGGAATCGGCTACAATGAGCAGTTCTTC. This sequence encodes CASSNRGIGYNEQFF.

The V call is TRBV2, the J call TRBJ2-3; TRBD2 might be the D (5 bases). Per germline, CDR1 SNHLY and CDR2 FYNNEI. The CDR3 sequence is 11 residues long. The V end lost 8 bases, the J end lost 6 bases, and 9 bases lay between the germline ends. The CDR3 DNA is TGTGCCAGCTCTTCGGGGGATACGCAGTATTTT. Translation: CASSSGDTQYF. Full variable domain (remainder filled in from reference TRBV2 and TRBJ2-3): EPEVTQTPSHQVTQMGQEVILRCVPISNHLYFYWYRQILGQKVEFLVSFYNNEISEKSEIFDDQFSVERPDGSNFTLKIRSTKLEDSAMYFCASSSGDTQYFGPGTRLTVL.

This clone occurred a few times. CDR3 sequence (DNA): TGTGCCAGTCACCCCGTCGGAGAAGGCAATCAGCCCCAGCATTTT. Translating gives CASHPVGEGNQPQHF. This sequence joins TRBV6-5 and TRBJ1-5; D gene uncertain. CDR1 MNHEY and CDR2 SVGAGI come from the germline V gene. V was cut by 9 bases and J by 2 bases, with 17 bases left in between. This CDR3 comprises 15 residues.

The gene calls are TRBV5-6 and TRBJ2-3, with 9 positions matching TRBD1. This CDR3 spans 17 amino acids. Per germline, CDR1 SGHDT and CDR2 YYEEEE. V lost 5 bases to trimming and J lost 4 bases; unmatched junction nucleotides: 14. This chain's CDR3 is CASSYNTGTGRADTQYF. In DNA form, the CDR3 reads TGTGCCAGCAGTTACAATACCGGGACAGGGAGAGCAGATACGCAGTATTTT.